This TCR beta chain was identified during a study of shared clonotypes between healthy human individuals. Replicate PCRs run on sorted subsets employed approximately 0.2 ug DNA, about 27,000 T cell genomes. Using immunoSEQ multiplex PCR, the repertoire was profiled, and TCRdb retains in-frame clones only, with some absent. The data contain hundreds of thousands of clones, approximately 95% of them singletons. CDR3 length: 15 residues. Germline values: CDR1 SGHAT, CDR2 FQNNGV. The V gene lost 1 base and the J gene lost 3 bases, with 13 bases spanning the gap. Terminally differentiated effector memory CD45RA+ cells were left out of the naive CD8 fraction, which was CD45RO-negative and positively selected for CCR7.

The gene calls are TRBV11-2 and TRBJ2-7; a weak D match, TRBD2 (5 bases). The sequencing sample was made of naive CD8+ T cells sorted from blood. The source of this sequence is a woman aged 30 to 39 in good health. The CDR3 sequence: CASSLATDFNYEQYF. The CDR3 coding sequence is TGTGCCAGCAGCTTAGCGACGGACTTTAACTACGAGCAGTACTTC.